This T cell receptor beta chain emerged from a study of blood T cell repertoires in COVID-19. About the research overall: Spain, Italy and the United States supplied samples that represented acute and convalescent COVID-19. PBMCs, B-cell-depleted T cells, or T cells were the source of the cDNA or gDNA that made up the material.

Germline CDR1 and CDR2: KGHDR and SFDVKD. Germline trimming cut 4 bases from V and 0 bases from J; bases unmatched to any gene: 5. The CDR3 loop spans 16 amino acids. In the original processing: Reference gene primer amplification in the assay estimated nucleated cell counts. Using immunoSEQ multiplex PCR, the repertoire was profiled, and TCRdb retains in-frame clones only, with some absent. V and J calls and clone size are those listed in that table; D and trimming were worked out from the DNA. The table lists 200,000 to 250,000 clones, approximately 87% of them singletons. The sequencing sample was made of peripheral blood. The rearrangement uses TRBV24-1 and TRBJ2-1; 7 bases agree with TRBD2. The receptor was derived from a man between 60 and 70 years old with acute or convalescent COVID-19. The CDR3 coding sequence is TGTGCCACCAGTGACCCAGGGACTACCTCCTACAATGAGCAGTTCTTC. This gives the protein CATSDPGTTSYNEQFF.